The 10 T cell receptor beta chains below were found in one sample sequenced in a study of T cell changes during pregnancy in multiple sclerosis. Sequencing was performed with immunoSEQ multiplex PCR; in TCRdb, only in-frame clones are kept and a portion is missing. The sample has tens of thousands of clones; approximately 89% are singletons. The specimen was peripheral blood, collected before pregnancy. Receptor source: a female donor with multiple sclerosis, enrolled in a pregnancy study.

This rearrangement joins TRBV6-1 to TRBJ2-7; TRBD1 matches 7 bases. The ends lost 5 bases at V and 3 bases at J; junction bases unmatched: 4. CDR1 and CDR2 from the germline V gene are MNHNS and SASEGT. CDR3 length: 13 residues. CDR3 amino acids: CASSRQGVYEQYF. The CDR3 DNA is TGTGCCAGCAGTAGACAGGGAGTCTACGAGCAGTACTTC.

The chain has TRBV7-2 and TRBJ1-2; the D gene is possibly TRBD1 (5 bases). Germline-derived CDR1 and CDR2 are SGHTA and FQGNSA. Trimming removed 4 bases from V and 4 bases from J, with 13 bases in between. This CDR3 contains 14 residues. CDR3 sequence (DNA): TGTGCCAGCAGCTCTGCGGGGGAAGGCTATGGCTACACCTTC. Encoded protein: CASSSAGEGYGYTF.

V gene TRBV15 combines with J gene TRBJ2-3; 8 nucleotides line up with TRBD1. Germline assignment: CDR1 LNHNV and CDR2 YYDKDF (reference sequence). After removal of 4 bases from V and 2 bases from J, the junction contained 8 bases not matched to a gene. CDR3 length: 16 residues. The CDR3 DNA reads TGTGCCACCAGCACAATACAGGGGGGATACACAGATACGCAGTATTTT. Its protein product is CATSTIQGGYTDTQYF.

In this sample, this clone turned up once. This chain connects TRBV7-8 to TRBJ1-6; D is possibly TRBD1 (5 bases). CDR3 size: 16 residues. Trimming stripped 2 bases from V and 1 base from J, with 9 bases between. Per germline, CDR1 SGHVS and CDR2 FQNEAQ. The CDR3 reads CASSLIRESYNSPLHF. The DNA of the CDR3 is TGTGCCAGCAGCTTAATCAGGGAATCCTATAATTCACCCCTCCACTTT.

This chain joins TRBV30 and TRBJ1-5, with 8 bases fitting TRBD1. J was trimmed by 0 bases and V by 5 bases; bases with no gene match: 3. Germline V gene lookup returns CDR1 GTSNPN and CDR2 SVGIG (reference sequence). The CDR3 runs 14 residues. The DNA for the CDR3 is TGTGCCTGGGCCGGGACAGGTAGCAATCAGCCCCAGCATTTT. It specifies CAWAGTGSNQPQHF.

The rearrangement uses TRBV9 and TRBJ2-3, with D possibly matching TRBD2 (7 bases). The V end was cut by 3 bases, the J end by 1 base, with 15 bases between. This CDR3 has 16 residues. Germline V gene sequence: CDR1 SGDLS, CDR2 YYNGEE. CDR3 residues: CASSGTGAGGTDTQYF. DNA of the CDR3: TGTGCCAGCAGCGGTACGGGGGCGGGAGGCACAGATACGCAGTATTTT.

This clone showed up just a few times. This sequence joins TRBV4-1 and TRBJ1-1; D possibly corresponds to TRBD1 (5 bases). Germline V gene lookup returns CDR1 MGHRA and CDR2 YSYEKL. V dropped 0 bases and J dropped 10 bases, with 9 bases sitting between them. The CDR3 spans 12 residues. The CDR3 sequence is CASSQDRAVAFF. The CDR3 region has the DNA TGCGCCAGCAGCCAAGACAGGGCGGTAGCTTTCTTT.

This clone was found a few times. This rearrangement joins TRBV6-1 to TRBJ1-2; the match to TRBD1 covers 10 bases. Trimming cost V 3 bases and J 8 bases; bases outside gene matches: 3. This CDR3 contains 13 residues. Germline V gene data show CDR1 as MNHNS and CDR2 as SASEGT. The DNA for the CDR3 is TGTGCCAGCAGTGATCGGGACAGGGGAGGCTACACCTTC. It codes for CASSDRDRGGYTF.

The chain recombines TRBV10-3 with TRBJ1-5; D is possibly TRBD1 (5 bases). V was cut by 1 base and J by 4 bases, with 8 bases left in between. From germline, CDR1 is ENHRY and CDR2 SYGVKD. This CDR3 spans 14 amino acids. CDR3 coding DNA: TGTGCCATCAGTGAGTGGGGGGGTAATCAGCCCCAGCATTTT. As protein: CAISEWGGNQPQHF.

The gene calls are TRBV2 and TRBJ1-4; perhaps TRBD1 as D (6 bases). This CDR3 is 15 amino acids long. V lost 3 bases, J lost 4 bases, and 12 bases lay in between. Looked up from germline, CDR1 is SNHLY and CDR2 is FYNNEI. The chain's CDR3 is CASSDLQGLNEKLFF. CDR3 coding DNA: TGTGCCAGCAGTGACTTACAGGGTCTTAATGAAAAACTGTTTTTT.